This T cell receptor (beta chain) was profiled in a study of cytomegalovirus exposure and HLA in healthy donors. As to this clone: What it binds is unknown.

Primers: 60 Vbeta forward and 13 Jbeta reverse. The data were produced by immunoSEQ multiplex PCR, yet TCRdb's version contains in-frame clones alone and is incomplete. The repertoire holds around 200,000 clones, with over 75% as singletons. The CDR3 runs 14 residues. V lost 4 bases, J lost 0 bases, and 1 base stayed unmatched. Germline CDR1 SGHRS, CDR2 YFSETQ. Study outcomes and limitations: Association with HLA alleles at 0.05 false discovery rate was found for 15,000 to 20,000 TCR beta sequences in a later analysis. For cytomegalovirus status, the classifier reportedly gave diagnoses with high specificity and sensitivity.

The chain combines TRBV5-1 with TRBJ2-1; 7 bases map to TRBD2. Sequencing used PBMCs. This TCR was recovered from a woman aged 45-65 years in good health and CMV-seronegative. In DNA form, the CDR3 reads TGCGCCAGCAGCCCGGGGGGCTCCTACAATGAGCAGTTCTTC. This encodes CASSPGGSYNEQFF.